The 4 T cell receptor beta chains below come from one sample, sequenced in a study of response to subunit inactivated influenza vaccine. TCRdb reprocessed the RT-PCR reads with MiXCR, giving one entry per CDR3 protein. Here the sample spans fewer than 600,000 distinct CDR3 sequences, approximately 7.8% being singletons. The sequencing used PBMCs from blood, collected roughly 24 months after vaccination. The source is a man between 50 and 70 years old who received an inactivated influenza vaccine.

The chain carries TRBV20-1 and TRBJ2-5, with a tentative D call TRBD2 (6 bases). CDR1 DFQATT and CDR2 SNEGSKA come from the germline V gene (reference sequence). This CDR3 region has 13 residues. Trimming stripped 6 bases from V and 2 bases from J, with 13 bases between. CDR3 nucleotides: TGCAGTGCAATGCTAGCGACTCAAGAGACCCAGTACTTC. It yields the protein CSAMLATQETQYF.

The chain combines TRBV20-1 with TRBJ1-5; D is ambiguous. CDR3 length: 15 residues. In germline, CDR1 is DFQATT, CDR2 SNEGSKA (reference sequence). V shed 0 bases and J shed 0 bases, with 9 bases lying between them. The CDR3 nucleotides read TGCAGTGCTAGAGAAGGGATCTATAGCAATCAGCCCCAGCATTTT. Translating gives CSAREGIYSNQPQHF.

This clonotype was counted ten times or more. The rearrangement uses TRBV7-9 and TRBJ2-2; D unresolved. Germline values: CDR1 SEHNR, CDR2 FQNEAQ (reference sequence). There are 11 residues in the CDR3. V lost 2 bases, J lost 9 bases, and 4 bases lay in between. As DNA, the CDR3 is TGTGCCAGCAGCTTACCTCGGGAGCTGTTTTTT. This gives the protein CASSLPRELFF.

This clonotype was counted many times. The CDR3 is CASRRKTGTINNEQFF. CDR3 sequence (DNA): TGTGCCAGCAGAAGAAAAACCGGGACAATAAACAATGAGCAGTTCTTC. This chain joins TRBV28 and TRBJ2-1; D is perhaps TRBD1 (6 bases). This CDR3 contains 16 residues. V lost 6 bases, J lost 5 bases, and 20 bases lay in between. CDR1 is MDHEN, CDR2 SYDVKM, per germline. Looking up the rest from reference TRBV28 and TRBJ2-1 gives the full variable domain: DVKVTQSSRYLVKRTGEKVFLECVQDMDHENMFWYRQDPGLGLRLIYFSYDVKMKEKGDIPEGYSVSREKKERFSLILESASTNQTSMYLCASRRKTGTINNEQFFGPGTRLTVL.